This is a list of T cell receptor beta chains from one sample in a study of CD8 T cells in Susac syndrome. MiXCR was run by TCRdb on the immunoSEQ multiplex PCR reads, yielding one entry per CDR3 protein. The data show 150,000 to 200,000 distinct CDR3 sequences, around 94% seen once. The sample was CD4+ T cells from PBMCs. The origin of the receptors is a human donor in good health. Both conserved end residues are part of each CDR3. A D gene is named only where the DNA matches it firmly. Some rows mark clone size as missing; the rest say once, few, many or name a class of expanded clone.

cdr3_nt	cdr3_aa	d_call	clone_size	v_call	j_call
TGTGCCAGCAGCCGCGCTAGCACAGATACGCAGTATTTT	CASSRASTDTQYF	-	-	TRBV5-4	TRBJ2-3
TGCAGTGCTACAACAGGGGCCCCGACCTACGAGCAGTACTTC	CSATTGAPTYEQYF	TRBD1	-	TRBV20-1	TRBJ2-7
TGTGCCATCAGAGCACTACAGGGGGCTAAAGATACGCAGTATTTT	CAIRALQGAKDTQYF	TRBD1	-	TRBV10-3	TRBJ2-3
TGCAGTGCTAGTTCGTGGACTAGCGGGGGAAATGAGCAGTTCTTC	CSASSWTSGGNEQFF	TRBD2	-	TRBV20-1	TRBJ2-1
TGTGCCAGCAGTTTGTCGTACCAAGAGACCCAGTACTTC	CASSLSYQETQYF	-	-	TRBV28	TRBJ2-5
TGTGCCAGCACCTTAGTCCGGACCGGGGAGCTGTTTTTT	CASTLVRTGELFF	-	-	TRBV7-9	TRBJ2-2
TGTGCCACCCGGGACAGGGCGAATTCACCCCTCCACTTT	CATRDRANSPLHF	TRBD1	-	TRBV24-1	TRBJ1-6
TGCGCCAGCAGCTTTGGGGACAGGGGGCCGGAGACCCAGTACTTC	CASSFGDRGPETQYF	TRBD1	once	TRBV5-1	TRBJ2-5
TGCAGCGTTGCGGCCCAGGGGGGAGAGACCCAGTACTTC	CSVAAQGGETQYF	-	-	TRBV29-1	TRBJ2-5
TGTGCCAGCAGCTTCTCCGCAAATGGACTAGATTTAGGCTCCTACAATGAGCAGTTCTTC	CASSFSANGLDLGSYNEQFF	TRBD2	-	TRBV7-8	TRBJ2-1